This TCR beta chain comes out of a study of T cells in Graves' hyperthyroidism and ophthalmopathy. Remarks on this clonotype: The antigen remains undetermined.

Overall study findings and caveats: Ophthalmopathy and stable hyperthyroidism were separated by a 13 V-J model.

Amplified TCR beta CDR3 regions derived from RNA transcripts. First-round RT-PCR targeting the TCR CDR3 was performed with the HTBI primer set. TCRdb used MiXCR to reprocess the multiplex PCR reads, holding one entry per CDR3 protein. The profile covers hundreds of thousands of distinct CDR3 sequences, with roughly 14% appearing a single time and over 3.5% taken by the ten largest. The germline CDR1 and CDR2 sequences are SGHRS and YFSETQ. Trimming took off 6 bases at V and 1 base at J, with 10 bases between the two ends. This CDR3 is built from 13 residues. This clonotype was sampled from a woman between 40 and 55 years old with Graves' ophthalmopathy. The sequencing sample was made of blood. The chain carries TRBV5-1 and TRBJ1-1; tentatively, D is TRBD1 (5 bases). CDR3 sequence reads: CASNYRPNTEAFF. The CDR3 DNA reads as TGCGCCAGCAATTACAGGCCGAACACTGAAGCTTTCTTT.